Shown below are 10 T cell receptor beta chains from a single sample sequenced in a study of spatial heterogeneity in lung cancer. Time point given: sample taken at primary tumor resection. Sequencing covered unsorted whole RNA taken from tumor, nontumor lung or frozen PBMC. Each CDR3 protein is one row after TCRdb ran MiXCR on the 5' RACE reads. The data hold about 47,000 distinct CDR3 sequences, with 12% observed a single time. This sample comprised PBMCs, obtained at surgery. The receptors derive from a female donor with early-stage non-small cell lung cancer.

In its sample, this clonotype was seen many times. DNA for the CDR3: TGCAGTGCTTCCCTCGCGGGGGGGCCGGGCATTCAGTACTTC. Residues: CSASLAGGPGIQYF. The chain uses TRBV20-1 and TRBJ2-4, with 9 nucleotides matching TRBD2. Germline V gives CDR1 DFQATT, CDR2 SNEGSKA (reference sequence). V was clipped by 5 bases and J by 9 bases; unmatched bases: 11. The CDR3 loop spans 14 amino acids.

The V call is TRBV6-6, the J call TRBJ2-5, with 7 bases matching TRBD2. CDR1 and CDR2 from the germline V gene are MNHNY and SVGAGI (reference sequence). The CDR3 length is 13 residues. The junction had 6 bases not matched to a gene; V was cut back by 6 bases and J by 5 bases. In DNA, the CDR3 is TGTGCCAGCAGAAGGACTAGTCTGGAGACCCAGTACTTC. This codes for CASRRTSLETQYF.

This clonotype was seen a handful of times. This chain joins TRBV20-1 and TRBJ2-3; the D gene is possibly TRBD2 (6 bases). There are 14 residues in the CDR3. Germline V lookup: CDR1 DFQATT, CDR2 SNEGSKA (reference sequence). Trimming removed 3 bases from V and 3 bases from J, with 13 bases in between. The CDR3 loop is CSASSGGSTDTQYF. CDR3 coding DNA: TGCAGTGCTAGTTCCGGGGGTTCGACAGATACGCAGTATTTT.

The chain links TRBV5-1 to TRBJ1-6; 9 bases are shared with TRBD1. Germline CDR1 reads SGHRS; CDR2 reads YFSETQ. The CDR3 spans 16 residues. V lost 5 bases, J lost 7 bases, and 10 bases stayed unmatched. CDR3 region: CASRNTPGQGNSPLHF. The CDR3 coding sequence is TGCGCCAGCAGGAACACACCGGGACAGGGAAATTCACCCCTCCACTTT. Based on the CDR3 plus reference TRBV5-1 and TRBJ1-6, the full variable domain is KAGVTQTPRYLIKTRGQQVTLSCSPISGHRSVSWYQQTPGQGLQFLFEYFSETQRNKGNFPGRFSGRQFSNSRSEMNVSTLELGDSALYLCASRNTPGQGNSPLHFGNGTRLTVT.

This clonotype occurred a few times. The V and J genes are TRBV20-1 and TRBJ1-2, with 10 bases matching TRBD1. The length of the CDR3 is 15 residues. Germline V gene sequence: CDR1 DFQATT, CDR2 SNEGSKA (reference sequence). V trimming: 3 bases; J trimming: 4 bases; junction bases outside the gene matches: 8. The CDR3 DNA sequence: TGCAGTGCTAGCTCCGGGACAGGGGATCCCTATGGCTACACCTTC. It encodes CSASSGTGDPYGYTF.

The chain carries TRBV28 and TRBJ1-2; D is undetermined. The germline V gene encodes CDR1 MDHEN and CDR2 SYDVKM. V dropped 3 bases and J dropped 4 bases, with 12 bases sitting between them. The CDR3 totals 14 residues. In DNA form, the CDR3 reads TGTGCCAGCAGTTTGTACAGTTCAACCTATGGCTACACCTTC. It is translated as CASSLYSSTYGYTF.

Here the CDR3 DNA reads TGTGCCATCAGTCAGGGGCACACGAGCTCCTACGAGCAGTACTTC. It yields the protein CAISQGHTSSYEQYF. The chain links TRBV10-3 to TRBJ2-7; D might be TRBD1 (6 bases). V lost 5 bases to trimming and J lost 0 bases, with 14 bases between them. The CDR3 sequence is 15 residues long. Germline loops: CDR1 ENHRY, CDR2 SYGVKD.

This clonotype has a count of ten or more. The chain couples TRBV28 to TRBJ1-2; no firm D call. V gave up 6 bases and J gave up 8 bases, with 13 bases separating them. Germline V gene lookup returns CDR1 MDHEN and CDR2 SYDVKM. This CDR3 has 12 residues. DNA for the CDR3: TGTGCCAGCAGGGGCGGAGTCATGGGCTACACCTTC. This sequence encodes CASRGGVMGYTF.

This clonotype was seen only a few times. This rearrangement joins TRBV5-4 to TRBJ2-3, with D perhaps being TRBD1 or TRBD2 (6 bases each). Germline V lookup: CDR1 SGHNT, CDR2 YYREEE (reference sequence). The CDR3 has 16 residues. The V gene lost 1 base and the J gene lost 4 bases, with 16 bases spanning the gap. CDR3 nucleotides: TGTGCCAGCAGCTTGCCGTCAAGGGGGGTTGCAGATACGCAGTATTTT. Protein sequence: CASSLPSRGVADTQYF.

This clonotype was counted only a few times. The chain links TRBV29-1 to TRBJ2-7, with D possibly being TRBD1 or TRBD2 (5 bases each). The CDR3 consists of 13 residues. V lost 7 bases and J 7 bases, leaving 20 bases between the germline ends. Germline loops: CDR1 SQVTM, CDR2 ANQGSEA. The CDR3 protein is CSARELFEGEQYF. In nucleotides, the CDR3 is TGCAGCGCCCGGGAACTGTTTGAGGGGGAGCAGTACTTC.